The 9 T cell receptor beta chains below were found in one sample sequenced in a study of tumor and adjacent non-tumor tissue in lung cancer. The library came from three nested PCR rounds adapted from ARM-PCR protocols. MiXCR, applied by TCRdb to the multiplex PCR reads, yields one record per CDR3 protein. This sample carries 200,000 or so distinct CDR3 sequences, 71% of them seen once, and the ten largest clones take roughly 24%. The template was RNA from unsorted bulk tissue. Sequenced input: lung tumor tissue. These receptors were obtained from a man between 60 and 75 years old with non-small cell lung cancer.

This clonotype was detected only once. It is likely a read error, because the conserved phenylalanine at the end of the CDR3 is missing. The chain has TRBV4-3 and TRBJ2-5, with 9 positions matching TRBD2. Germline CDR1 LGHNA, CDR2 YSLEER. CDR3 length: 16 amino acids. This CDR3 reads CASNQEGSGSSETQYY. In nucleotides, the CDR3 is TGCGCCAGCAACCAAGAGGGTAGCGGGAGTTCAGAGACCCAGTACTAC.

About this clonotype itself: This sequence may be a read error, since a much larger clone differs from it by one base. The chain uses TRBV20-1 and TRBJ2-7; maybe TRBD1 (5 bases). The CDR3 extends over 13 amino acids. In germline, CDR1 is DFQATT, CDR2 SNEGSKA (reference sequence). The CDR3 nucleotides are TGCAGTGCTAAATGGACACCGACCTACGAGCAGTGCTTC. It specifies CSAKWTPTYEQCF.

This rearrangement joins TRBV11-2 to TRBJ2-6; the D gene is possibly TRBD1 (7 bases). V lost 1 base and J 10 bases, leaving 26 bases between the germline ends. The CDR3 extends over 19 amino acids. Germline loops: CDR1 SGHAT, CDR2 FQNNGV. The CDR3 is CASSLVSKDRPSGTNVLTF. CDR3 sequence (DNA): TGTGCCAGCAGCTTAGTTTCAAAGGACAGGCCCTCTGGGACTAACGTCCTGACTTTC. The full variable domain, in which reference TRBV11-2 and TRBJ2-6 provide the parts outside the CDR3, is EAGVAQSPRYKIIEKRQSVAFWCNPISGHATLYWYQQILGQGPKLLIQFQNNGVVDDSQLPKDRFSAERLKGVDSTLKIQPAKLEDSAVYLCASSLVSKDRPSGTNVLTFGAGSRLTVL.

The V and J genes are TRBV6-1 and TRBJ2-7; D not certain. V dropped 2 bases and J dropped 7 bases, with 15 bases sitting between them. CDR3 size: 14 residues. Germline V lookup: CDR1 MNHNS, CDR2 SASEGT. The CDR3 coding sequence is TGTGCCAGCAGTGAATTAGGACCTTCCGAGGAGCAGTACTTC. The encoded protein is CASSELGPSEEQYF.

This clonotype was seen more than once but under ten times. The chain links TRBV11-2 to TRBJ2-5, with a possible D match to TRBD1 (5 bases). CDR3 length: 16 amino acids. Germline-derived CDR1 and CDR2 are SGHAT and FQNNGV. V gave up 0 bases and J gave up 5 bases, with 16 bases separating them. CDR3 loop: CASSLDPGRAGETQYF. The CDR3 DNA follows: TGTGCCAGCAGCTTAGATCCCGGCAGGGCTGGGGAGACCCAGTACTTC. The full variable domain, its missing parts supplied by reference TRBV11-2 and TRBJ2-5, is EAGVAQSPRYKIIEKRQSVAFWCNPISGHATLYWYQQILGQGPKLLIQFQNNGVVDDSQLPKDRFSAERLKGVDSTLKIQPAKLEDSAVYLCASSLDPGRAGETQYFGPGTRLLVL.

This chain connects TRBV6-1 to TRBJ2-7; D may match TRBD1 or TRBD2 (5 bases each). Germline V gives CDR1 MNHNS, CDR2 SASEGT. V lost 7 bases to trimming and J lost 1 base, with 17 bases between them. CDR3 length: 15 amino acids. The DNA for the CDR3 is TGTGCCAGCAAGTGGGACCCCAAGCGGTCCTACGAGCAGTACTTC. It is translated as CASKWDPKRSYEQYF.

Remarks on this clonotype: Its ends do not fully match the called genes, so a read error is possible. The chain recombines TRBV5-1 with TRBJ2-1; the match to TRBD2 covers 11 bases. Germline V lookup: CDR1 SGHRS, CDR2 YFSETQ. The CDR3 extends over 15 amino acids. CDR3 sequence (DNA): TGCGCCAGCAGCTTGAGTAGCGGGAGGGCCGATGAGCAGATCTTC. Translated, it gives CASSLSSGRADEQIF.

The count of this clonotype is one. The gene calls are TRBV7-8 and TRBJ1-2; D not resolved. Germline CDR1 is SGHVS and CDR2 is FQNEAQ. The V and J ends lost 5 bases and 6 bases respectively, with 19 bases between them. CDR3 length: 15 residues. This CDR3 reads CASSPTVSTVHGYTF. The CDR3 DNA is TGTGCCAGCAGCCCTACAGTTAGTACAGTCCATGGCTACACCTTC. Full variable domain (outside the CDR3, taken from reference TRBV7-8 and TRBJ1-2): GAGVSQSPRYKVAKRGQDVALRCDPISGHVSLFWYQQALGQGPEFLTYFQNEAQLDKSGLPSDRFFAERPEGSVSTLKIQRTQQEDSAVYLCASSPTVSTVHGYTFGSGTRLTVV.

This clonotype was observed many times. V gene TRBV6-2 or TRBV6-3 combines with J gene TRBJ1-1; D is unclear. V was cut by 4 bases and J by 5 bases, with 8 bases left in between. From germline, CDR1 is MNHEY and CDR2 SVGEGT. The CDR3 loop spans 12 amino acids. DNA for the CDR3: TGTGCCAGCAGTTTGACCTATACTGAAGCTTTCTTT. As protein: CASSLTYTEAFF.